Listed below are T cell receptor beta chains from one sample, sequenced in a study of identical twins. MiXCR was run by TCRdb on the 5' RACE reads, yielding one entry per CDR3 protein. The sample carries 310,000 or so distinct CDR3 sequences, less than 9.5% recorded once. This sample was also put to use in a study of yellow fever vaccine responses in identical twins.

The sample taken for sequencing was CD8+ T cells sorted from blood. The receptors here all came from a woman younger than 35 in good health. The CDR3 runs from the conserved cysteine through the conserved F or W. The order of the fields is V gene, CDR3 protein.

>TRBV6-1
CASRSWGSDEQYF
>TRBV7-3
CASRTAGANVLTF
>TRBV11-1
CASSLPGQEAGAKNIQYF
>TRBV7-2
CASSTVPSYEQYF
>TRBV27
CASSQLPGLAGDLNEQFF
>TRBV9
CASSVDVADEQYF
>TRBV6-5
CASSYWDSNTDTQYF
>TRBV7-9
CASSPVPYNEQIF
>TRBV14
CASSQEADQLGIDTQYF
>TRBV7-3
CASSTQGGETQYF
>TRBV7-9
CASSLARGGVETEAFF
>TRBV11-2
CASSPLIGDSSYNEQFF